Listed below are T cell receptor beta chains from one sample, sequenced in a study of blood T cell repertoires in COVID-19. Assay: immunoSEQ multiplex PCR; the TCRdb copy retains only in-frame clones and omits some. The table records about 200,000 clones, roughly nine tenths of them present only once. Sequencing was done on a sample of peripheral blood. The receptors were gathered from a man in his sixties with COVID-19, enrolled during active disease. The CDR3 runs from the conserved cysteine through the conserved F or W. The D gene is left open where the match is weak. For some rows the clone size is stated as once, few or many, or as a class when expanded; others skip it.

len	v_gene	abundance	j_gene	d_gene	CDR3aa	CDR3nt
15	TRBV11-2	NA	TRBJ2-7	TRBD2	CASSSGLAATYEQYF	TGTGCCAGCAGCTCCGGACTAGCGGCAACCTACGAGCAGTACTTC
15	TRBV2	NA	TRBJ2-7	TRBD2	CASRGNSGNFYEQYF	TGTGCCAGCAGAGGAAATAGCGGGAACTTCTACGAGCAGTACTTC
15	TRBV30	NA	TRBJ2-1	TRBD2	CAWIRAGGPRNEQFF	TGTGCCTGGATCAGAGCGGGGGGGCCGCGGAATGAGCAGTTCTTC
15	TRBV19	once	TRBJ1-1	NA	CASSKGGRPDYEAFF	TGTGCCAGTAGTAAAGGAGGCAGGCCCGACTATGAAGCTTTCTTT
13	TRBV30	NA	TRBJ1-2	TRBD1	CAWSYQGDVGYTF	TGTGCCTGGAGTTATCAGGGGGACGTTGGCTACACCTTC
15	TRBV13	NA	TRBJ2-1	TRBD2	CASSFGVAGYNEQFF	TGTGCCAGCAGCTTCGGGGTAGCGGGGTACAATGAGCAGTTCTTC
13	TRBV20-1	NA	TRBJ1-5	NA	CSASPQGGMPQHF	TGCAGTGCTAGTCCACAAGGGGGTATGCCCCAGCATTTT
14	TRBV13	NA	TRBJ2-7	TRBD1	CASSSTTGIYEQYF	TGTGCCAGCAGCTCGACGACAGGGATCTACGAGCAGTACTTC
16	TRBV4-2	NA	TRBJ1-3	NA	CASSQEGDTSGNTIYF	TGTGCCAGCAGCCAAGAGGGGGACACCTCTGGAAACACCATATATTTT
15	TRBV5-1	NA	TRBJ1-4	NA	CASSLRGATNEKLFF	TGCGCCAGCAGCTTGCGGGGGGCAACTAATGAAAAACTGTTTTTT
14	TRBV27	NA	TRBJ2-3	TRBD2	CASSSGLASDTQYF	TGTGCCAGCAGCTCCGGACTAGCCAGCGATACGCAGTATTTT
14	TRBV20-1	NA	TRBJ2-2	NA	CSASDSSYTGELFF	TGCAGTGCTAGTGACTCTAGCTACACCGGGGAGCTGTTTTTT
16	TRBV4-1	NA	TRBJ2-7	NA	CASSWIPTGSSYEQYF	TGCGCCAGCAGTTGGATCCCGACAGGTAGCTCCTACGAGCAGTACTTC
16	TRBV7-9	NA	TRBJ2-7	TRBD2	CASTLPVAGASDEQYF	TGTGCCAGCACCTTACCTGTTGCGGGAGCATCCGACGAGCAGTACTTC
14	TRBV11-2	NA	TRBJ2-7	TRBD2	CASSLISGSREQYF	TGTGCCAGCAGCTTAATTAGCGGGAGTAGGGAGCAGTACTTC
15	TRBV30	NA	TRBJ2-3	TRBD2	CAWSGLAGVGDTQYF	TGTGCCTGGAGCGGACTAGCGGGAGTGGGAGATACGCAGTATTTT
15	TRBV4-1	NA	TRBJ2-6	NA	CASRPDSSGANVLTF	TGCGCCAGCAGACCCGACAGCTCTGGGGCCAACGTCCTGACTTTC
14	TRBV27	NA	TRBJ1-4	TRBD1	CASSQQGAGEKLFF	TGTGCCAGCAGTCAACAGGGGGCGGGTGAAAAACTGTTTTTT
13	TRBV7-2	NA	TRBJ1-1	NA	CASTLGPDTEAFF	TGTGCCAGTACTCTGGGGCCGGACACTGAAGCTTTCTTT
11	TRBV5-6	once	TRBJ2-1	NA	CASSSFNEQFF	TGTGCCAGCAGTTCTTTCAATGAGCAGTTCTTC
14	TRBV5-5	NA	TRBJ1-1	TRBD1	CASSLNTGGTEAFF	TGTGCCAGCAGCTTAAATACAGGGGGCACTGAAGCTTTCTTT
15	TRBV7-2	NA	TRBJ2-1	TRBD2	CASSNLAGGYNEQFF	TGTGCCAGCAGTAATCTAGCGGGAGGGTACAATGAGCAGTTCTTC
18	TRBV28	NA	TRBJ2-7	NA	CASSFFQSGLRISYEQYF	TGTGCCAGCAGTTTTTTCCAATCGGGATTAAGAATATCCTACGAGCAGTACTTC
19	TRBV13	NA	TRBJ2-2	TRBD2	CASSPGLAEKDPNTGELFF	TGTGCCAGCAGCCCCGGACTAGCGGAGAAAGACCCGAACACCGGGGAGCTGTTTTTT
16	TRBV2	NA	TRBJ2-1	TRBD2	CASSDSTGRGDNEQFF	TGTGCCAGCAGTGATTCGACCGGGAGGGGCGACAATGAGCAGTTCTTC
15	TRBV2	NA	TRBJ2-3	NA	CASSERRLGTDTQYF	TGTGCCAGCAGTGAAAGGCGGCTCGGCACAGATACGCAGTATTTT
17	TRBV9	NA	TRBJ2-2	TRBD2	CASSVALSGSNTGELFF	TGTGCCAGCAGCGTAGCTCTAAGCGGGAGCAACACCGGGGAGCTGTTTTTT
12	TRBV6-5	NA	TRBJ1-2	TRBD1	CASTDRTRGYTF	TGTGCCAGCACGGACAGGACGCGTGGCTACACCTTC
13	TRBV19	NA	TRBJ1-2	TRBD1	CASSQDRAGGYTF	TGTGCCAGTAGCCAGGACAGGGCAGGTGGCTACACCTTC
15	TRBV4-2	NA	TRBJ2-5	TRBD1	CASSQDRQGKETQYF	TGTGCCAGCAGCCAAGATAGACAGGGGAAAGAGACCCAGTACTTC